What follows is one T cell receptor (beta chain) and its context. Its target is not known. Noted treatment: oral pan-JAK inhibitor, 5-10 mg twice daily. Peripheral blood and lesional scalp punch biopsies were taken from alopecia areata patients. Extraction of RNA preceded its reverse transcription into cDNA, which served as the sequencing template. Data came from immunoSEQ multiplex PCR; TCRdb stores just in-frame clones and leaves some out. The table includes 150,000 to 200,000 clones, under 80% detected once. The data are from a study of CD8+ T cells in alopecia areata. Overall study findings and caveats: Expanded CD8+ clones among the top 100, and scalp clonality, were significantly decreased by tofacitinib.

This sequence was found in a human donor with alopecia areata. This material consisted of CD4+ T cells sorted from blood, taken at roughly week 49, from a patient treated with tofacitinib.

The CDR3 protein is CSVGTGSNYGYTF. The CDR3 coding sequence is TGCAGCGTCGGGACAGGGTCTAACTATGGCTACACCTTC. The V and J genes are TRBV29-1 and TRBJ1-2; 9 bases are shared with TRBD1. The length of the CDR3 is 13 residues. The germline CDR1 and CDR2 sequences are SQVTM and ANQGSEA. V was pared by 6 bases and J by 0 bases, with 2 bases of the junction left unmatched.